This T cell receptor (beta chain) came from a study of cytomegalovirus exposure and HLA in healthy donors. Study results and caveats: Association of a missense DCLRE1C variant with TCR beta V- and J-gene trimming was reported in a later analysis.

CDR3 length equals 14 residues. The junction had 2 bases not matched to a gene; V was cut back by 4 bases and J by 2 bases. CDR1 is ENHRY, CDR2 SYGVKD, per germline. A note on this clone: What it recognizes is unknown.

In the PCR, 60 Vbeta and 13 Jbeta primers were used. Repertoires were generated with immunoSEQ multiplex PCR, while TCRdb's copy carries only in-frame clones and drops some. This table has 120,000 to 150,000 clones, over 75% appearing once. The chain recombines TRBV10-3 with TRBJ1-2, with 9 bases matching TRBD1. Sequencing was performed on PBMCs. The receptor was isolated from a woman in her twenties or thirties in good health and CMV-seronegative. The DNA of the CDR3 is TGTGCCATCAGTGCCGGACAGGGGAACTATGGCTACACCTTC. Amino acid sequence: CAISAGQGNYGYTF.